This T cell receptor beta chain was documented in a study of pediatric ulcerative colitis. The protocol was immunoSEQ multiplex PCR, while the TCRdb copy is restricted to in-frame clones and leaves out a portion. The sample consists of around 37,000 clones, roughly 70% of them appearing once. Rectal tissue came from one to two pinch biopsies taken at colonoscopy. The source of this sequence is a boy aged 5-17 years with severe ulcerative colitis. The sample taken for sequencing was gut tissue.

This CDR3 is CASSLLDRPTGELFF. The CDR3 DNA reads as TGTGCCAGCTCACTATTAGACAGGCCCACCGGGGAGCTGTTTTTT. The V call is TRBV18, the J call TRBJ2-2, with D tentatively TRBD1 (6 bases). The CDR3 is 15 residues long. The germline CDR1 and CDR2 sequences are KGHSH and LQKENI. Trimming took off 4 bases at V and 4 bases at J, with 13 bases between the two ends. Full variable domain (missing parts from reference TRBV18 and TRBJ2-2): NAGVMQNPRHLVRRRGQEARLRCSPMKGHSHVYWYRQLPEEGLKFMVYLQKENIIDESGMPKERFSAEFPKEGPSILRIQQVVRGDSAAYFCASSLLDRPTGELFFGEGSRLTVL.